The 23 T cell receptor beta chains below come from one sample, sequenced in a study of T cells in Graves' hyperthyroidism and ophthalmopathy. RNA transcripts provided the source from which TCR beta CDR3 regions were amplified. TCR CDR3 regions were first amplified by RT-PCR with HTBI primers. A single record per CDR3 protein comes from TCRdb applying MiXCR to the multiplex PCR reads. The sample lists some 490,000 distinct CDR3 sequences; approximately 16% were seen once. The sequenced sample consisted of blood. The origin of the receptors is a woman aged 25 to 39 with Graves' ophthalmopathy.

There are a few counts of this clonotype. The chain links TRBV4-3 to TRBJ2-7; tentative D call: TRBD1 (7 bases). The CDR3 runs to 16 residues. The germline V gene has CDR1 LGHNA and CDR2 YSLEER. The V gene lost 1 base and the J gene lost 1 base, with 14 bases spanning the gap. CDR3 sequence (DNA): TGCGCCAGCAGCCAAGCGGAGACAGGGAGGTCCTACGAGCAGTACTTC. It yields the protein CASSQAETGRSYEQYF.

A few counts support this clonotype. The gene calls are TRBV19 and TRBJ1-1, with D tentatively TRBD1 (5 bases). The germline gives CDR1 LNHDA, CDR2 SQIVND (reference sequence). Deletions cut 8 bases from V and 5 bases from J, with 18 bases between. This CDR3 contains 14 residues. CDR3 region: CASYSRWGGTEAFF. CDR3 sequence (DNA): TGTGCCAGTTACTCGAGATGGGGGGGGACTGAAGCTTTCTTT. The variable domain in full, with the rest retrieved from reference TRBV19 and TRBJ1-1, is DGGITQSPKYLFRKEGQNVTLSCEQNLNHDAMYWYRQDPGQGLRLIYYSQIVNDFQKGDIAEGYSVSREKKESFPLTVTSAQKNPTAFYLCASYSRWGGTEAFFGQGTRLTVV.

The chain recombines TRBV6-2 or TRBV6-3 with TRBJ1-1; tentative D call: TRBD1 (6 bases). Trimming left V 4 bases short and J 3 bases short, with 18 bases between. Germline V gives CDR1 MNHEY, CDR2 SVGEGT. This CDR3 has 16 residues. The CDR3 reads CASSSPQGLDDTEAFF. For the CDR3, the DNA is TGTGCCAGCAGTTCACCACAGGGCCTCGACGACACTGAAGCTTTCTTT.

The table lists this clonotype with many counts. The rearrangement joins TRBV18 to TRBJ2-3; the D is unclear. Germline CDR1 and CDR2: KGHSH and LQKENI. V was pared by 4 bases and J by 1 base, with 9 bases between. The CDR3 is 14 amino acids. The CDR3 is CASSRGSGTDTQYF. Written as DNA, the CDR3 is TGTGCCAGCTCACGTGGGTCGGGCACAGATACGCAGTATTTT.

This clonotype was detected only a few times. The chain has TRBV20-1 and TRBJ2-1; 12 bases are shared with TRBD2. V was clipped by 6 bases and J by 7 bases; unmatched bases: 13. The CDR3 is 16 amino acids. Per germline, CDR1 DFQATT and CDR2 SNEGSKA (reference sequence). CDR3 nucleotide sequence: TGCAGTGCACACCTACACGGACTAGCGGGAAGTAATGAGCAGTTCTTC. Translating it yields CSAHLHGLAGSNEQFF.

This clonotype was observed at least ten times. In nucleotides, the CDR3 is TGTGCCAGCAGTTTATTCCCGGGACAGGGTAGGAGCTCCTACGAGCAGTACTTC. It yields the protein CASSLFPGQGRSSYEQYF. This chain links TRBV28 with TRBJ2-7, with 9 bases matching TRBD1. V shed 1 base, J shed 0 bases, and the junction held 10 bases outside the gene matches. Germline CDR1 reads MDHEN; CDR2 reads SYDVKM. CDR3 length: 18 amino acids. Based on the CDR3 plus reference TRBV28 and TRBJ2-7, the full variable domain is DVKVTQSSRYLVKRTGEKVFLECVQDMDHENMFWYRQDPGLGLRLIYFSYDVKMKEKGDIPEGYSVSREKKERFSLILESASTNQTSMYLCASSLFPGQGRSSYEQYFGPGTRLTVT.

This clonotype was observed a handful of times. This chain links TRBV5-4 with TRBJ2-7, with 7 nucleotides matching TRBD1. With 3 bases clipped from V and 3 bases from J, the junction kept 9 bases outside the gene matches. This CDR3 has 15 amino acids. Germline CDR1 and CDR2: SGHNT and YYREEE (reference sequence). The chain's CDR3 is CASSSSGQAVYEQYF. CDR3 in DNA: TGTGCCAGCAGCTCTTCCGGACAGGCCGTCTACGAGCAGTACTTC.

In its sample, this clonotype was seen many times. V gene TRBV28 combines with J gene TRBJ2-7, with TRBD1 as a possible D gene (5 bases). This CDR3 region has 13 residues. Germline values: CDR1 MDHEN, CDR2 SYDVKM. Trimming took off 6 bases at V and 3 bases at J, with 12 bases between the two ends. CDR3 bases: TGTGCCAGCAGAAATTCAGGGTTCTACGAGCAGTACTTC. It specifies CASRNSGFYEQYF.

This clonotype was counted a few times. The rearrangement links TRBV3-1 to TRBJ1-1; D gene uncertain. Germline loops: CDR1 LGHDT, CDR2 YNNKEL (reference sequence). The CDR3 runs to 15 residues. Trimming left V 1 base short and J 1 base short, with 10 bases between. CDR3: CASSQGFGGNTEAFF. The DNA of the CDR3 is TGTGCCAGCAGCCAAGGTTTCGGAGGGAACACTGAAGCTTTCTTT.

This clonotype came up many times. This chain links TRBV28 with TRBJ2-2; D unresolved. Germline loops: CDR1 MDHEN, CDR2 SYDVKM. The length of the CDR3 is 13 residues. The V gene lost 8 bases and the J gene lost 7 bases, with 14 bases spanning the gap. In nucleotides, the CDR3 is TGTGCCAGCTACTCGGAGAGCAGCGGGGAGCTGTTTTTT. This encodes CASYSESSGELFF.

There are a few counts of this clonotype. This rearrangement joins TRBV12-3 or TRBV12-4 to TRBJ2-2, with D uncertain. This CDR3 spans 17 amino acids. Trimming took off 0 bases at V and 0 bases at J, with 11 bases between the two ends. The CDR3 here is CASSLATDETNTGELFF. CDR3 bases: TGTGCCAGCAGTTTAGCAACAGACGAAACGAACACCGGGGAGCTGTTTTTT.

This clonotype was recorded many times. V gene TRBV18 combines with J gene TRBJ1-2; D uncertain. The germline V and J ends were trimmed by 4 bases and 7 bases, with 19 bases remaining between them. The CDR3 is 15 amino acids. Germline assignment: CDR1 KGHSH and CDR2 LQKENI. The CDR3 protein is CASSLGSAAYSGYTF. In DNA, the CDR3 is TGTGCCAGCTCACTGGGTTCAGCCGCCTACAGTGGCTACACCTTC.

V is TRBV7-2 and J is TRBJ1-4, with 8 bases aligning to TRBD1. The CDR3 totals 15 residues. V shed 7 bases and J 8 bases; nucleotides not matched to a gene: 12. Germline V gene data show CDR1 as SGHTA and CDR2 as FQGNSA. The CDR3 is CASTFRGQEGEKLFF. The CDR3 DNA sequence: TGTGCCAGCACCTTCCGGGGACAGGAAGGCGAAAAACTGTTTTTT. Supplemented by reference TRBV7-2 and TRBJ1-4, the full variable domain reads GAGVSQSPSNKVTEKGKDVELRCDPISGHTALYWYRQSLGQGLEFLIYFQGNSAPDKSGLPSDRFSAERTGGSVSTLTIQRTQQEDSAVYLCASTFRGQEGEKLFFGSGTQLSVL.

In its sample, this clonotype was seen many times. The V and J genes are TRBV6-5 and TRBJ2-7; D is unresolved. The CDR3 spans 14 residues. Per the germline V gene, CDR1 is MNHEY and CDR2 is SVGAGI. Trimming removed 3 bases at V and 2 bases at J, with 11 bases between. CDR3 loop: CASSYHGGPYEQYF. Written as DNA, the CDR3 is TGTGCCAGCAGTTATCATGGTGGACCCTACGAGCAGTACTTC.

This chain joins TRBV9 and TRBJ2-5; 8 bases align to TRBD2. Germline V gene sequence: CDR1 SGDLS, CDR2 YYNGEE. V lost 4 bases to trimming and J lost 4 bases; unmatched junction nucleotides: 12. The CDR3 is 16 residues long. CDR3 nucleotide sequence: TGTGCCAGCAGCCGGGAGGGAGCTCGGAAGGGAGAGACCCAGTACTTC. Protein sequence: CASSREGARKGETQYF.

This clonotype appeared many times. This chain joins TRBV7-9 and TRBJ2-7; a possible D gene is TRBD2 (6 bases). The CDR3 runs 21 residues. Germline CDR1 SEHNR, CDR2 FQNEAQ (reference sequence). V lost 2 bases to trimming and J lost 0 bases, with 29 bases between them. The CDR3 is CASSLTDPTPIFREVSYEQYF. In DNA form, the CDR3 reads TGTGCCAGCAGCTTAACAGACCCGACCCCGATTTTTAGGGAGGTCTCCTACGAGCAGTACTTC.

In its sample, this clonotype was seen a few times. CDR3 amino acids: CASSYGGTVSYNEQFF. DNA for the CDR3: TGTGCCAGCAGTTACGGGGGGACTGTCTCCTACAATGAGCAGTTCTTC. The chain combines TRBV6-5 with TRBJ2-1; D is possibly TRBD2 (6 bases). The ends were cut back, 2 bases at V and 0 bases at J, with 11 bases in the middle. The CDR3 loop spans 16 amino acids. Per germline, CDR1 MNHEY and CDR2 SVGAGI.

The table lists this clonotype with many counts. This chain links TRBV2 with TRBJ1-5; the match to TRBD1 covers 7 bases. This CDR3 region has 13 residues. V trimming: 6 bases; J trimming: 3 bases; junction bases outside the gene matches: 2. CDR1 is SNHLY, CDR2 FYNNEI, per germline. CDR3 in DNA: TGTGCCAGCAGGACAGGGCCCAATCAGCCCCAGCATTTT. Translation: CASRTGPNQPQHF. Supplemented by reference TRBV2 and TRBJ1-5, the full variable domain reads EPEVTQTPSHQVTQMGQEVILRCVPISNHLYFYWYRQILGQKVEFLVSFYNNEISEKSEIFDDQFSVERPDGSNFTLKIRSTKLEDSAMYFCASRTGPNQPQHFGDGTRLSIL.

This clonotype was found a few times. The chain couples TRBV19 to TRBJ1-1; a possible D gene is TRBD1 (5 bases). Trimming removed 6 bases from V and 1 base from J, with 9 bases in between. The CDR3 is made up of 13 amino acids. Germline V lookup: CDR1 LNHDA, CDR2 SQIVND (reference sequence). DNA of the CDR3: TGTGCCAGTAGCGGCAGGGCGAACACTGAAGCTTTCTTT. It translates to CASSGRANTEAFF.

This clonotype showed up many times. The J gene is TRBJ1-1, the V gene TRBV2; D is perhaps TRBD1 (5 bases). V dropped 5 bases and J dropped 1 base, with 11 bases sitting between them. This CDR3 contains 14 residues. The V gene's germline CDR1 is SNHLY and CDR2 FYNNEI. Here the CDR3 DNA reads TGTGCCAGCAGTTGGGACGGACAGAACACTGAAGCTTTCTTT. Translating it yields CASSWDGQNTEAFF.

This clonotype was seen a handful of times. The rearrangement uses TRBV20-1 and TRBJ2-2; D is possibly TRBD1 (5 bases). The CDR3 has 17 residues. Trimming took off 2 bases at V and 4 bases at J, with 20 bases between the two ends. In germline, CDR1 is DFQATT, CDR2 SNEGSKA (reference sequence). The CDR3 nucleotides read TGCAGTGCTAGATCCGCAGGGTTTAGTGGGCGCACCGGGGAGCTGTTTTTT. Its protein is CSARSAGFSGRTGELFF.

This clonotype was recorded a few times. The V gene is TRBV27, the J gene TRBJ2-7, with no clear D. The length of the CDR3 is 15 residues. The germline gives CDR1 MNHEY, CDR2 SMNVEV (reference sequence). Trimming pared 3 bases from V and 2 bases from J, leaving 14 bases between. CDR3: CASSFQSIPAYEQYF. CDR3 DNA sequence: TGTGCCAGCAGTTTTCAATCAATTCCCGCCTACGAGCAGTACTTC.

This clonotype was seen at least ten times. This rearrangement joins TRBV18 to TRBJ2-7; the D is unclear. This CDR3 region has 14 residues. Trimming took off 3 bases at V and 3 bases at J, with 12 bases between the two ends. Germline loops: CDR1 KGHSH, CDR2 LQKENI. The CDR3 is CASSPTALYYEQYF. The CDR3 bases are TGTGCCAGCTCACCCACGGCGCTTTACTACGAGCAGTACTTC.